This entry lists 28 T cell receptor beta chains sequenced from one sample in a study of PD-1 blockade in classical Hodgkin lymphoma. Time point noted: newly diagnosed, previously untreated cHL patient sample. Researchers report purifying CD4+ T cells from thawed PBMCs by magnetic negative selection. Here immunoSEQ multiplex PCR was the method, and the copy in TCRdb shows in-frame clones only, minus some. Of fewer than 40,000 clones in the sample, about 88% were seen once. The sequencing input was CD4+ T cells from blood. These receptors were obtained from a human donor with classical Hodgkin lymphoma.

The gene calls are TRBV5-1 and TRBJ1-1, with 9 bases that match TRBD1. The V gene end was trimmed by 4 bases and the J gene end by 5 bases; junction bases not matched to a gene: 12. CDR1 is SGHRS and CDR2 is YFSETQ in the germline V gene. This CDR3 is built from 16 residues. The CDR3 DNA follows: TGCGCCAGCAGCAGGACAGGGGCCCAGGAGGGGACTGAAGCTTTCTTT. It translates to CASSRTGAQEGTEAFF.

This rearrangement joins TRBV11-2 to TRBJ2-4; D is perhaps TRBD1 (6 bases). Germline V CDR1 and CDR2: SGHAT, FQNNGV. V was pared by 7 bases and J by 3 bases, with 10 bases between. This CDR3 has 13 residues. The CDR3 DNA reads TGTGCCAGCAACAGGGTTGGCAAAAACATTCAGTACTTC. This encodes CASNRVGKNIQYF.

The genes are TRBV18 and TRBJ2-5; D is possibly TRBD2 (5 bases). The CDR3 totals 15 residues. In germline, CDR1 is KGHSH, CDR2 LQKENI. The V end lost 1 base, the J end lost 5 bases, and 14 bases lay between the germline ends. The CDR3 loop is CASSPRTGFKETQYF. In DNA, the CDR3 is TGTGCCAGCTCACCACGGACTGGGTTTAAGGAGACCCAGTACTTC.

The V call is TRBV7-3, the J call TRBJ1-1; 7 bases are a match to TRBD1. The CDR3 totals 15 residues. Trimming cost V 2 bases and J 1 base; bases outside gene matches: 4. Germline-derived CDR1 and CDR2 are SGHTA and FQGTGA. DNA for the CDR3: TGTGCCAGCAGCTTAGGAGGGGGCGCGAACACTGAAGCTTTCTTT. It is translated as CASSLGGGANTEAFF.

This clone was detected only once. The chain joins TRBV5-5 to TRBJ2-2, with TRBD1 matching 8 bases. V was clipped by 0 bases and J by 1 base; unmatched bases: 5. Germline V gives CDR1 SGHKS, CDR2 YYEKEE (reference sequence). The CDR3 runs to 17 residues. The CDR3 DNA reads TGTGCCAGCAGCTTGGACTCACAGGGGGTGAACACCGGGGAGCTGTTTTTT. It is translated as CASSLDSQGVNTGELFF.

The gene calls are TRBV7-9 and TRBJ1-4; 7 bases match TRBD1. This CDR3 has 17 residues. The germline V gene encodes CDR1 SEHNR and CDR2 FQNEAQ (reference sequence). V was clipped by 1 base and J by 2 bases; unmatched bases: 7. The CDR3 sequence is CASSLGQGRGTNEKLFF. CDR3 in DNA: TGTGCCAGCAGCTTAGGACAGGGAAGGGGGACTAATGAAAAACTGTTTTTT. The full variable domain, in which reference TRBV7-9 and TRBJ1-4 provide the parts outside the CDR3, is DTGVSQNPRHKITKRGQNVTFRCDPISEHNRLYWYRQTLGQGPEFLTYFQNEAQLEKSRLLSDRFSAERPKGSFSTLEIQRTEQGDSAMYLCASSLGQGRGTNEKLFFGSGTQLSVL.

The chain employs TRBV11-2 and TRBJ2-1; D unresolved. CDR1 is SGHAT and CDR2 is FQNNGV in the germline V gene. The CDR3 contains 15 residues. Trimming took 1 base from V and 2 from J, leaving 9 bases between them. CDR3 DNA: TGTGCCAGCAGCTTAGGTGGCGATGCCTACAATGAGCAGTTCTTC. Its protein product is CASSLGGDAYNEQFF.

The genes are TRBV28 and TRBJ2-7, with 7 bases aligning to TRBD1. Germline CDR1 and CDR2: MDHEN and SYDVKM. The length of the CDR3 is 15 residues. The V gene end was trimmed by 3 bases and the J gene end by 0 bases; junction bases not matched to a gene: 5. CDR3 nucleotides: TGTGCCAGCAGTTTTCCCCAGGGGGTCTCCTACGAGCAGTACTTC. It encodes CASSFPQGVSYEQYF.

The V and J genes are TRBV5-4 and TRBJ1-2; the match to TRBD1 covers 7 bases. This CDR3 has 14 amino acids. J was trimmed by 3 bases and V by 3 bases; bases with no gene match: 5. Germline CDR1 SGHNT, CDR2 YYREEE (reference sequence). The CDR3, as DNA: TGTGCCAGCAGCTGGGGGGGGACAGACTATGGCTACACCTTC. It is translated as CASSWGGTDYGYTF.

The chain employs TRBV5-5 and TRBJ2-1, with D possibly being TRBD2 (6 bases). Trimming pared 4 bases from V and 4 bases from J, leaving 18 bases between. The CDR3 has 16 residues. Germline V CDR1 and CDR2: SGHKS, YYEKEE (reference sequence). CDR3 loop: CASSPEGTSLYNEQFF. The CDR3 region has the DNA TGTGCCAGCAGCCCGGAGGGGACTTCGCTTTACAATGAGCAGTTCTTC.

The V call is TRBV7-6, the J call TRBJ2-7; a weak D match, TRBD2 (6 bases). The CDR3 extends over 15 amino acids. Germline-derived CDR1 and CDR2 are SGHVS and FNYEAQ. The V gene lost 5 bases and the J gene lost 2 bases, with 16 bases spanning the gap. CDR3 sequence: CASSLNAGRAYEQYV. The CDR3 DNA reads TGTGCCAGCAGCCTAAATGCCGGGAGAGCCTACGAGCAGTACGTC.

The J gene is TRBJ2-2, the V gene TRBV7-7, with TRBD2 matching over 14 bases. The length of the CDR3 is 15 residues. V lost 5 bases and J lost 8; bases outside the gene matches: 4. CDR1 and CDR2 from the germline V gene are SSHAT and FNYEAQ (reference sequence). The CDR3 bases are TGTGCCAGCAGCGAGGGACTAGCGGGAGTAGGGGAGCTGTTTTTT. This codes for CASSEGLAGVGELFF.

This chain connects TRBV7-3 to TRBJ2-1; possible D gene TRBD1, 5 bases. This CDR3 region has 13 residues. The V end was cut by 0 bases, the J end by 9 bases, with 9 bases between. Per germline, CDR1 SGHTA and CDR2 FQGTGA. In DNA, the CDR3 is TGTGCCAGCAGCTTAACTAGTCAGGGTGAGCAGTTCTTC. This gives the protein CASSLTSQGEQFF.

The rearrangement links TRBV5-1 to TRBJ1-2, with 8 positions matching TRBD1. The germline gives CDR1 SGHRS, CDR2 YFSETQ. The trim removed 4 bases at V and 6 bases at J, leaving 5 bases unmatched. This CDR3 is 13 amino acids long. The CDR3 DNA follows: TGCGCCAGCAGCGAACAGGGGGGAGATGGCTACACCTTC. It yields the protein CASSEQGGDGYTF.

This rearrangement joins TRBV30 to TRBJ1-1; D not certain. This CDR3 contains 11 residues. Germline CDR1 GTSNPN, CDR2 SVGIG (reference sequence). The V and J ends lost 0 bases and 8 bases respectively, with 7 bases between them. CDR3 sequence (DNA): TGTGCCTGGAGTGTAAATAGGGAAGCTTTCTTT. This codes for CAWSVNREAFF.

This chain connects TRBV4-1 to TRBJ1-5; unclear D gene. The CDR3 covers 14 residues. V gave up 1 base and J gave up 6 bases, with 10 bases separating them. Germline V gives CDR1 MGHRA, CDR2 YSYEKL. In DNA form, the CDR3 reads TGCGCCAGCAGCCAAGGCGGAGGTGGTCAGCCCCAGCATTTT. Translating it yields CASSQGGGGQPQHF.

This clone showed up just once. V gene TRBV5-5 combines with J gene TRBJ2-1, with D possibly being TRBD1 (6 bases). CDR3 length equals 14 residues. Germline CDR1 is SGHKS and CDR2 is YYEKEE (reference sequence). V lost 4 bases to trimming and J lost 6 bases, with 14 bases between them. CDR3 DNA sequence: TGTGCCAGCAGCCCGACACTCAGGGGCAATGAGCAGTTCTTC. Translating gives CASSPTLRGNEQFF.

Turning to this clone: The germline gene is not matched at one end of the junction; a read error may be the cause. This rearrangement joins TRBV28 to TRBJ2-3, with TRBD1 matching 9 bases. The CDR3 sequence is 17 residues long. CDR1 is MDHEN, CDR2 SYDVKM, per germline. The CDR3 spells CAGSSPGQGPRGDTQYF. The DNA for the CDR3 is TGTGCCGGCAGTTCCCCCGGACAGGGGCCTCGGGGAGATACGCAGTATTTT.

This CDR3 is CASSQGLPSGRKIKFF. CDR3 DNA sequence: TGCGCCAGCAGCCAAGGTCTGCCTAGCGGGAGGAAGATCAAGTTCTTC. The V call is TRBV4-1, the J call TRBJ2-1; 11 bases match TRBD2. Trimming cost V 1 base and J 14 bases; bases outside gene matches: 13. The CDR3 spans 16 residues. Germline assignment: CDR1 MGHRA and CDR2 YSYEKL.

The chain combines TRBV7-3 with TRBJ2-2; 15 bases agree with TRBD2. The V gene's germline CDR1 is SGHTA and CDR2 FQGTGA. V lost 3 bases and J lost 3; bases outside the gene matches: 5. CDR3 length: 18 residues. The CDR3 here is CASSFGLAGGPYTGELFF. The CDR3 region has the DNA TGTGCCAGCAGCTTCGGACTAGCGGGAGGGCCATACACCGGGGAGCTGTTTTTT.

The chain employs TRBV5-1 and TRBJ1-2, with TRBD1 matching 8 bases. Germline trimming cut 4 bases from V and 8 bases from J; bases unmatched to any gene: 10. This CDR3 contains 14 residues. Germline assignment: CDR1 SGHRS and CDR2 YFSETQ. CDR3 nucleotides: TGCGCCAGCAGCGAGGGGACAGGTTTTAAAGGCTACACCTTC. This encodes CASSEGTGFKGYTF. The full variable domain, in which reference TRBV5-1 and TRBJ1-2 provide the parts outside the CDR3, is KAGVTQTPRYLIKTRGQQVTLSCSPISGHRSVSWYQQTPGQGLQFLFEYFSETQRNKGNFPGRFSGRQFSNSRSEMNVSTLELGDSALYLCASSEGTGFKGYTFGSGTRLTVV.

A single count supports this clone. V usage is TRBV7-3 and J usage is TRBJ2-5, with D tentatively TRBD2 (5 bases). The CDR3 length is 16 residues. CDR1 is SGHTA and CDR2 is FQGTGA in the germline V gene. The V end lost 2 bases, the J end lost 4 bases, and 17 bases lay between the germline ends. CDR3 amino acids: CASSLDGRGNGETQYF. In DNA, the CDR3 is TGTGCCAGCAGCTTAGACGGGCGAGGGAATGGAGAGACCCAGTACTTC.

The chain employs TRBV27 and TRBJ2-5, with 7 bases fitting TRBD1. CDR1 is MNHEY and CDR2 is SMNVEV in the germline V gene (reference sequence). CDR3 length: 15 residues. V was clipped by 5 bases and J by 4 bases; unmatched bases: 10. The CDR3 loop reads CASSKTSGTVETQYF. The DNA of the CDR3 is TGTGCCAGCAGTAAAACCTCCGGGACAGTAGAGACCCAGTACTTC.

The V and J genes are TRBV19 and TRBJ1-1, with D possibly TRBD1 on 5 matching bases. The CDR3 contains 15 residues. V was cut by 8 bases and J by 3 bases, with 19 bases left in between. Germline values: CDR1 LNHDA, CDR2 SQIVND (reference sequence). The CDR3 DNA reads as TGTGCCAGTTCGGGGCAGTCCATCAAGCACACTGAAGCTTTCTTT. It codes for CASSGQSIKHTEAFF. The full variable domain, rest sourced from reference TRBV19 and TRBJ1-1, is DGGITQSPKYLFRKEGQNVTLSCEQNLNHDAMYWYRQDPGQGLRLIYYSQIVNDFQKGDIAEGYSVSREKKESFPLTVTSAQKNPTAFYLCASSGQSIKHTEAFFGQGTRLTVV.

CDR3 coding DNA: TGTGCCAGCAGCCAAGGAAGTCTCTCGGAGACCCAGTACTTC. Translated, it gives CASSQGSLSETQYF. The chain is built from TRBV14 and TRBJ2-5, with D unresolved. The V and J ends lost 1 base and 5 bases respectively, with 11 bases between them. Germline V gives CDR1 SGHDN, CDR2 FVKESK. The CDR3 totals 14 residues.

This chain links TRBV28 with TRBJ1-3, with D hard to call. V lost 5 bases, J lost 3 bases, and 5 bases lay in between. Germline loops: CDR1 MDHEN, CDR2 SYDVKM. The CDR3 covers 12 residues. Here the CDR3 DNA reads TGTGCCAGCAGTGGGTTTGGAAACACCATATATTTT. This translates into CASSGFGNTIYF.

J is TRBJ2-1 and V is TRBV4-1, with 7 bases that match TRBD1. Germline V lookup: CDR1 MGHRA, CDR2 YSYEKL. The CDR3 runs 19 residues. V shed 4 bases, J shed 0 bases, and the junction held 15 bases outside the gene matches. The CDR3 protein is CASSPGTVNPGGSYNEQFF. DNA for the CDR3: TGCGCCAGCAGCCCCGGGACGGTGAATCCAGGGGGCTCCTACAATGAGCAGTTCTTC.

The V call is TRBV5-4, the J call TRBJ2-3; the D is unclear. The V gene lost 4 bases and the J gene lost 0 bases, with 12 bases spanning the gap. Germline V lookup: CDR1 SGHNT, CDR2 YYREEE (reference sequence). The CDR3 has 15 residues. The CDR3 region has the DNA TGTGCCAGCAGCCGGGCGGTAGATAGCACAGATACGCAGTATTTT. It codes for CASSRAVDSTDTQYF.